This TCR beta chain was retrieved from a study of cytomegalovirus exposure and HLA in healthy donors. About this clone itself: Its antigen is as yet unknown.

From germline, CDR1 is LNHDA and CDR2 SQIVND (reference sequence). Trimming removed 9 bases at V and 0 bases at J, with 18 bases between. CDR3 length: 16 amino acids. Produced via immunoSEQ multiplex PCR; TCRdb's table is partial and in-frame only. The repertoire holds 100,000 to 150,000 clones, with under 90% as singletons. Study outcomes and limitations: Reports credit the classifier with highly specific, highly sensitive diagnosis of cytomegalovirus status. Subsequent analysis found a tendency for first-cohort TCR clusters to co-occur within the 95 to 150 validation repertoires. Most observed TCR sequences were rare, whereas some public TCRs were detected in many donors. Researchers counted 150 to 200 TCR beta chains as cytomegalovirus-associated.

The V gene is TRBV19, the J gene TRBJ1-5, with D possibly matching TRBD1 (6 bases). Sequencing was done on a sample of PBMCs. This clonotype was obtained from a man aged 25-45 years in good health and CMV-seronegative. The CDR3 spells CASRGLLRVSNQPQHF. In DNA, the CDR3 is TGTGCCAGCAGGGGTCTCCTACGAGTTAGCAATCAGCCCCAGCATTTT. Using reference TRBV19 and TRBJ1-5 for the parts outside the CDR3, the full variable domain is DGGITQSPKYLFRKEGQNVTLSCEQNLNHDAMYWYRQDPGQGLRLIYYSQIVNDFQKGDIAEGYSVSREKKESFPLTVTSAQKNPTAFYLCASRGLLRVSNQPQHFGDGTRLSIL.